This TCR beta chain was obtained from a study of vaccination effects on CD4 cells after COVID-19. Overall study: Participants were vaccinated with two doses of either the BNT162b2 or mRNA-1273 vaccine.

V dropped 3 bases and J dropped 2; count of bases not matched to a gene: 2. CDR1 and CDR2 (germline): KGHSH, LQKENI. This CDR3 is built from 15 residues. A word on this clone: Its antigen remains unknown.

Study findings and constraints: Researchers reported few convalescent patients and no early post-infection timepoints in the study.

The protocol was immunoSEQ multiplex PCR, while the TCRdb copy is restricted to in-frame clones and leaves out a portion. The table shows more than 35,000 clones, with about 68% occurring only once. Using viral peptide pools, the ViraFEST assay grew out antigen-specific CD4+ T cells prior to sequencing. At the end of roughly 9 days of culture, CD4+ T cells were isolated. A PCR test confirmed that the person had SARS-CoV-2 infection between March and December 2020. Half-medium exchanges with IL-2 medium took place on days 3 and 7. The chain carries TRBV18 and TRBJ1-3; 9 bases match TRBD1. The starting material was CD4+ T cells from PBMCs cultured with a peptide pool, obtained before COVID-19 vaccination. The TCR comes from a human donor who had a prior SARS-CoV-2 infection. The CDR3 sequence is CASSPWTGAGNTIYF. The CDR3 DNA is TGTGCCAGCTCACCTTGGACAGGGGCTGGAAACACCATATATTTT.